This TCR beta chain was observed in a study of cytomegalovirus exposure and HLA in healthy donors. The PCR contained 60 Vbeta and 13 Jbeta primers. Libraries were prepared by immunoSEQ multiplex PCR; TCRdb keeps only in-frame clonotypes and omits some of them. In the table there are roughly 200,000 clones, roughly four fifths of which are singletons. For this clone: What it recognizes is unknown.

Notes on the study in general: About 87% or about 30% of the time was how often most TCR beta V segments were productive, according to an earlier analysis. Later analysis associated a missense DCLRE1C variant with TCR beta V- and J-gene trimming.

The CDR3 is made up of 14 amino acids. Per the germline V gene, CDR1 is SQVTM and CDR2 is ANQGSEA. V was cut by 4 bases and J by 0 bases, with 10 bases left in between. The sample taken for sequencing was PBMCs. This TCR derives from a man aged 30 to 45 in good health and CMV-seronegative. The chain couples TRBV29-1 to TRBJ2-1; TRBD2 is a possible D gene (6 bases). In DNA, the CDR3 is TGCAGCGTTGTGGTAGCGGACTCCTACAATGAGCAGTTCTTC. Amino acid sequence: CSVVVADSYNEQFF.